These 23 T cell receptor beta chains originate from one sample sequenced in a study of molecular identifiers for immune sequencing clone quantification. TCRdb fed the PCR reads into MiXCR, producing one record per CDR3 protein. Seen here are hundreds of thousands of distinct CDR3 sequences, 25% observed once, and the top ten hold about 0.78%. Material for sequencing was naive CD8+ T cells from blood, with Jurkat cell RNA spiked in. Specified subset: FACS-sorted CD8+CD4-CCR7+CD45RA+ naive T cells. The receptors here all came from a human donor in good health. Some libraries in this study had Jurkat cell RNA spiked in.

A few counts support this clonotype. The chain links TRBV5-1 to TRBJ2-7; D ambiguous. The CDR3 covers 15 residues. V gave up 2 bases and J gave up 3 bases, with 15 bases separating them. Germline loops: CDR1 SGHRS, CDR2 YFSETQ. The CDR3 here is CASSLEFQPLYEQYF. The CDR3, as DNA: TGCGCCAGCAGCTTAGAATTCCAACCCCTCTACGAGCAGTACTTC.

In this sample, this clonotype turned up many times. The rearrangement uses TRBV4-1 and TRBJ2-7; D is unclear. CDR1 is MGHRA and CDR2 is YSYEKL in the germline V gene. The CDR3 has 15 residues. V lost 4 bases to trimming and J lost 0 bases, with 13 bases between them. CDR3 protein: CASSLQSRSSYEQYF. The CDR3 coding sequence is TGCGCCAGCAGCCTACAGTCCCGAAGCTCCTACGAGCAGTACTTC.

The chain combines TRBV19 with TRBJ2-3; 8 bases are shared with TRBD2. V shed 6 bases and J 4 bases; nucleotides not matched to a gene: 9. The CDR3 totals 15 residues. The germline V gene has CDR1 LNHDA and CDR2 SQIVND (reference sequence). In DNA form, the CDR3 reads TGTGCCAGTAGCATTACGGGGGGGCCCCCAGATACGCAGTATTTT. Translating gives CASSITGGPPDTQYF.

Many counts were recorded for this clonotype. The CDR3 DNA follows: TGTGCCAGCAGTTTTATTGGCGGGGGAGGAGAGACCCAGTACTTC. Encoded protein: CASSFIGGGGETQYF. This chain connects TRBV12-3 or TRBV12-4 to TRBJ2-5, with 7 bases matching TRBD2. This CDR3 spans 15 amino acids. V was pared by 3 bases and J by 4 bases, with 8 bases of the junction left unmatched.

The V gene is TRBV12-3 or TRBV12-4, the J gene TRBJ2-5, with TRBD2 as a possible D gene (5 bases). V lost 8 bases to trimming and J lost 5 bases, with 9 bases between them. The CDR3 runs to 11 residues. The CDR3 DNA follows: TGTGCCAGCGGGAGTTGGGAGACCCAGTACTTC. Protein sequence: CASGSWETQYF.

The chain links TRBV6-2 or TRBV6-3 to TRBJ1-5; D is undetermined. Trimming took 5 bases from V and 2 from J, leaving 13 bases between them. CDR3 length: 15 amino acids. Germline values: CDR1 MNHEY, CDR2 SVGEGT. CDR3 DNA: TGTGCCAGCAGTATAGGAGACTTCGGCAATCAGCCCCAGCATTTT. Translated, it gives CASSIGDFGNQPQHF.

This clonotype was detected a few times. One end of the junction does not line up with germline, which may come from a read error. This sequence joins TRBV7-7 and TRBJ2-3; D gene ambiguous. The CDR3 consists of 15 residues. Looked up from germline, CDR1 is SSHAT and CDR2 is FNYEAQ (reference sequence). The CDR3 coding sequence is TGTGCTAGCAGCTTATTCCCGGATAGCACAGATACGCAGTATTTT. It specifies CASSLFPDSTDTQYF.

V is TRBV27 and J is TRBJ2-7; D remains unclear. The CDR3 is 14 amino acids. Germline-derived CDR1 and CDR2 are MNHEY and SMNVEV (reference sequence). Trimming removed 0 bases from V and 3 bases from J, with 9 bases in between. The CDR3 protein is CASSLSRTYYEQYF. Written as DNA, the CDR3 is TGTGCCAGCAGTTTATCCCGGACGTACTACGAGCAGTACTTC.

The chain couples TRBV7-3 to TRBJ2-2; 13 nucleotides agree with TRBD2. CDR1 is SGHTA, CDR2 FQGTGA, per germline. This CDR3 comprises 20 residues. The V segment lost 2 bases and the J segment 4 bases; nucleotides outside the gene matches: 13. The CDR3 DNA reads as TGTGCCAGCAGCTTACCCTGGACTAGCGGGAGACACCTGAGCACCGGGGAGCTGTTTTTT. This translates into CASSLPWTSGRHLSTGELFF. Using reference TRBV7-3 and TRBJ2-2 for the parts outside the CDR3, the full variable domain is GAGVSQTPSNKVTEKGKYVELRCDPISGHTALYWYRQSLGQGPEFLIYFQGTGAADDSGLPNDRFFAVRPEGSVSTLKIQRTERGDSAVYLCASSLPWTSGRHLSTGELFFGEGSRLTVL.

The chain joins TRBV7-9 to TRBJ2-1; possibly TRBD1 for D (5 bases). CDR3 size: 14 residues. The V end lost 7 bases, the J end lost 8 bases, and 18 bases lay between the germline ends. Germline V gene sequence: CDR1 SEHNR, CDR2 FQNEAQ (reference sequence). The CDR3 is CASNIGARSDEQFF. The CDR3, as DNA: TGTGCCAGCAACATTGGGGCTAGGTCAGATGAGCAGTTCTTC.

This clonotype was observed many times. This sequence joins TRBV7-9 and TRBJ2-5; TRBD1 aligns across 12 bases. The CDR3 is made up of 17 amino acids. Germline V lookup: CDR1 SEHNR, CDR2 FQNEAQ (reference sequence). V shed 4 bases, J shed 3 bases, and the junction held 9 bases outside the gene matches. The CDR3 reads CASSSSPGQGAEETQYF. The CDR3 nucleotides read TGTGCCAGCAGCTCGTCGCCGGGACAGGGGGCGGAAGAGACCCAGTACTTC.

This clonotype was detected ten times or more. This chain connects TRBV4-3 to TRBJ1-1, with D hard to call. V lost 0 bases and J 5 bases, leaving 7 bases between the germline ends. Germline V gene lookup returns CDR1 LGHNA and CDR2 YSLEER. The CDR3 length is 13 residues. CDR3 DNA: TGCGCCAGCAGCCAAGATTGGGGAACTGAAGCTTTCTTT. Its protein is CASSQDWGTEAFF.

This clonotype has a handful of counts. The chain couples TRBV4-1 to TRBJ1-2, with 10 bases aligning to TRBD1. The CDR3 has 15 residues. The junction had 5 bases not matched to a gene; V was cut back by 3 bases and J by 4 bases. Looked up from germline, CDR1 is MGHRA and CDR2 is YSYEKL. This CDR3 reads CASSHRTGGVYGYTF. The CDR3 DNA reads as TGCGCCAGCAGCCACCGGACAGGGGGAGTCTATGGCTACACCTTC.

This clonotype was observed at least ten times. V gene TRBV9 combines with J gene TRBJ2-7; D may be TRBD1 (6 bases). Germline assignment: CDR1 SGDLS and CDR2 YYNGEE. This CDR3 is 15 amino acids long. Trimming left V 4 bases short and J 0 bases short, with 14 bases between. The CDR3 loop is CASSSGTDSSYEQYF. Written as DNA, the CDR3 is TGTGCCAGCAGCTCCGGGACGGACAGCTCCTACGAGCAGTACTTC.

This clonotype was picked up a small number of times. This chain joins TRBV19 and TRBJ2-7; 14 bases map to TRBD2. V trimming: 5 bases; J trimming: 4 bases; junction bases outside the gene matches: 7. This CDR3 region has 16 residues. Germline V gene data show CDR1 as LNHDA and CDR2 as SQIVND (reference sequence). The chain's CDR3 is CASSLAGTSGGYEQYF. DNA of the CDR3: TGTGCCAGTAGTCTCGCCGGGACTAGCGGGGGATACGAGCAGTACTTC.

The rearrangement joins TRBV20-1 to TRBJ2-6, with D possibly matching TRBD2 (5 bases). The CDR3 is 17 residues long. Trimming took off 6 bases at V and 0 bases at J, with 18 bases between the two ends. CDR1 is DFQATT, CDR2 SNEGSKA, per germline (reference sequence). The CDR3 sequence is CSASRWEPVSGANVLTF. In nucleotides, the CDR3 is TGCAGTGCCAGCCGGTGGGAGCCCGTCTCTGGGGCCAACGTCCTGACTTTC.

This clonotype was observed a handful of times. V usage is TRBV7-3 and J usage is TRBJ2-1; TRBD2 matches 11 bases. Trimming at V came to 0 bases and at J to 4 bases, leaving 2 bases not matched to a gene. CDR3 length equals 16 residues. CDR1 is SGHTA and CDR2 is FQGTGA in the germline V gene. The DNA of the CDR3 is TGTGCCAGCAGCTTAACACTAGCGGGAGTTTACAATGAGCAGTTCTTC. It codes for CASSLTLAGVYNEQFF.

This clonotype was observed many times. The V and J genes are TRBV2 and TRBJ1-1; no definite D call. V lost 7 bases and J 3 bases, leaving 3 bases between the germline ends. The CDR3 loop spans 10 amino acids. The germline V gene has CDR1 SNHLY and CDR2 FYNNEI. This chain's CDR3 is CASIHTEAFF. The CDR3 region has the DNA TGTGCCAGCATCCACACTGAAGCTTTCTTT.

The CDR3 spells CASSQDSEAFF. CDR3 sequence (DNA): TGCGCCAGCAGCCAAGACTCTGAAGCTTTCTTT. The V call is TRBV4-3, the J call TRBJ1-1; D is ambiguous. Germline V gene sequence: CDR1 LGHNA, CDR2 YSLEER. V was trimmed by 0 bases and J by 6 bases, leaving 2 bases between them. This CDR3 contains 11 residues.

This clonotype was found once. This may be a read error, as it is one base from a much larger clone. V usage is TRBV7-9 and J usage is TRBJ2-1; 8 bases fit TRBD2. The germline gives CDR1 SEHNR, CDR2 FQNEAQ (reference sequence). The CDR3 totals 16 residues. Here the CDR3 reads CASSPRPGLGYNERFF. The CDR3 region has the DNA TGTGCCAGCAGCCCGCGCCCGGGACTAGGATACAATGAGCGGTTCTTC.

As to this clonotype: Without the conserved terminal phenylalanine or tryptophan, this CDR3 likely stems from a read error. The V and J genes are TRBV5-1 and TRBJ2-7; D uncertain. Germline V gene data show CDR1 as SGHRS and CDR2 as YFSETQ. This CDR3 spans 13 amino acids. Trimming took 0 bases from V and 5 from J, leaving 9 bases between them. In DNA, the CDR3 is TGCGCCAGCAGCTTGGGAGGTTTTGACGAGCAGTACCTC. Translation gives CASSLGGFDEQYL.

A few counts support this clonotype. This sequence may be a read error, since a much larger clone differs from it by one base. This rearrangement joins TRBV5-1 to TRBJ2-5; D not resolved. Trimming left V 1 base short and J 0 bases short, with 13 bases between. Germline loops: CDR1 SGHRS, CDR2 YFSETQ. The CDR3 length is 16 residues. The CDR3 sequence is CASSLRRRLDQETQYF. The CDR3, as DNA: TGCGCCAGCAGCTTGCGAAGGCGGCTGGACCAAGAGACCCAGTACTTC.

This clonotype came up many times. The chain recombines TRBV29-1 with TRBJ2-3; the D gene is possibly TRBD2 (7 bases). This CDR3 is built from 16 residues. V was cut by 7 bases and J by 6 bases, with 26 bases left in between. Germline V gene sequence: CDR1 SQVTM, CDR2 ANQGSEA. In nucleotides, the CDR3 is TGCAGCGCCGTAGGGGGGACTACCTATATCGTCGATACGCAGTATTTT. Its protein product is CSAVGGTTYIVDTQYF.